The entry that follows covers one TCR beta chain sequence. These data come from a study of blood T cell repertoires in COVID-19. Authors' methods: Cell counts per sample came from amplifying reference gene primers. Method: immunoSEQ multiplex PCR; TCRdb's copy keeps in-frame clones and lacks some. D and trimming were read from the DNA, whereas the V and J calls and clone size are those reported in that table. The sample includes approximately 180,000 clones, 70% to 90% seen only once; the top ten take roughly 9.7%. The clonotype comes from a human donor with active or convalescent COVID-19. The donor label of this sample is uncertain. Sequenced input: peripheral blood.

The CDR3 loop reads CATSDAATARAFF. The CDR3 DNA reads as TGTGCCACCAGTGACGCAGCGACGGCTAGGGCTTTCTTT. The V and J genes are TRBV24-1 and TRBJ1-1; D gene unclear. The ends were cut back, 4 bases at V and 11 bases at J, with 16 bases in the middle. The CDR3 totals 13 residues. Germline-derived CDR1 and CDR2 are KGHDR and SFDVKD.